This entry lists 16 T cell receptor beta chains sequenced from one sample in a study of shared clonotypes between healthy human individuals (TCRdb year 2020). Receptor libraries were prepared by the immunoSEQ multiplex PCR assay. TCRdb obtained this table from immuneACCESS and retained in-frame rearrangements with V and J assigned. These tables miss some clones; where compared with another copy, unresolved V genes account for less than half of the shortfall, and the remainder is unexplained. This sample has 2 million to 2.5 million clones in its table, and approximately 95% of those were observed once. The leading ten clones occupy under 0.45% of the sample. Material for sequencing was naive CD4+ T cells from PBMCs. The cell subset or site label here, explained by the study, means: CD45RA+ positively selected. The receptors derive from a young man in good health. Some clones in this sample may be carry-over from other donors' samples.

This rearrangement joins TRBV5-4 to TRBJ1-2; D is ambiguous. V dropped 4 bases and J dropped 5 bases, with 12 bases sitting between them. Germline lookup yields CDR1 SGHNT and CDR2 YYREEE (reference sequence). This CDR3 is built from 13 residues. CDR3 amino acids: CASSPTAGYGYTF. The CDR3 region has the DNA TGTGCCAGCAGCCCTACGGCGGGGTATGGCTACACCTTC.

The chain recombines TRBV30 with TRBJ1-1; no definite D call. V dropped 2 bases and J dropped 5 bases, with 9 bases sitting between them. CDR1 and CDR2 (germline): GTSNPN, SVGIG (reference sequence). The length of the CDR3 is 12 residues. CDR3 sequence reads: CAWSPTGTEAFF. The CDR3 DNA is TGTGCCTGGAGTCCGACGGGTACTGAAGCTTTCTTT.

This chain joins TRBV7-6 and TRBJ2-1; 7 nucleotides agree with TRBD1. CDR3 length: 12 residues. Germline V gives CDR1 SGHVS, CDR2 FNYEAQ. Trimming at V came to 5 bases and at J to 15 bases, leaving 10 bases not matched to a gene. The CDR3 nucleotides are TGTGCCAGCAGCCTGGACAGGTTCGTGCCGTTCTTC. Translating it yields CASSLDRFVPFF.

The chain couples TRBV7-3 to TRBJ2-3; weak D call: TRBD1 (6 bases). CDR1 is SGHTA, CDR2 FQGTGA, per germline. The ends were cut back, 5 bases at V and 6 bases at J, with 21 bases in the middle. This CDR3 is built from 16 residues. The CDR3 region has the DNA TGTGCCAGCAGCCCCCTGCCGGGCCTGGGGGCCGATACGCAGTATTTT. Its translation: CASSPLPGLGADTQYF.

This chain joins TRBV6-1 and TRBJ1-3; D is unclear. V was pared by 1 base and J by 4 bases, with 14 bases between. The CDR3 covers 16 residues. CDR1 is MNHNS and CDR2 is SASEGT in the germline V gene. The CDR3 spells CASSEGSNRGGNTIYF. The DNA of the CDR3 is TGTGCCAGCAGTGAAGGGTCGAATCGCGGGGGAAACACCATATATTTT.

Details on this clone: Other DNA sequences in the sample encode the same CDR3. J is TRBJ1-1 and V is TRBV5-1, with D unclear. Trimming stripped 5 bases from V and 2 bases from J, with 4 bases between. Germline CDR1 is SGHRS and CDR2 is YFSETQ. The length of the CDR3 is 11 residues. CDR3 amino acids: CASRENTEAFF. Written as DNA, the CDR3 is TGCGCCAGCAGGGAAAACACTGAAGCTTTCTTT. The variable domain in full, completed from reference TRBV5-1 and TRBJ1-1, reads KAGVTQTPRYLIKTRGQQVTLSCSPISGHRSVSWYQQTPGQGLQFLFEYFSETQRNKGNFPGRFSGRQFSNSRSEMNVSTLELGDSALYLCASRENTEAFFGQGTRLTVV.

J is TRBJ2-5 and V is TRBV7-6; 11 bases are a match to TRBD2. V was clipped by 1 base and J by 4 bases; unmatched bases: 2. Germline-derived CDR1 and CDR2 are SGHVS and FNYEAQ. The CDR3 is 15 residues long. CDR3 DNA sequence: TGTGCCAGCAGCTTAGGACTAGCGGGAAGAGAGACCCAGTACTTC. It yields the protein CASSLGLAGRETQYF.

The chain links TRBV14 to TRBJ2-2, with D possibly TRBD1 on 7 matching bases. Germline assignment: CDR1 SGHDN and CDR2 FVKESK. The V end lost 4 bases, the J end lost 5 bases, and 20 bases lay between the germline ends. The CDR3 is made up of 17 amino acids. CDR3 sequence reads: CASSLTLRGAQTGELFF. The CDR3 DNA follows: TGTGCCAGCAGCCTCACACTCAGGGGGGCCCAAACCGGGGAGCTGTTTTTT.

The J gene is TRBJ1-1, the V gene TRBV18; D is perhaps TRBD1 (6 bases). This CDR3 is built from 15 residues. Germline CDR1 KGHSH, CDR2 LQKENI. Trimming took 3 bases from V and 1 from J, leaving 12 bases between them. The CDR3 loop reads CASSPGAAGNTEAFF. The DNA of the CDR3 is TGTGCCAGCTCACCGGGGGCGGCGGGGAACACTGAAGCTTTCTTT.

This clone was detected once. The CDR3 spells CASRPHSGSTDTQYF. DNA of the CDR3: TGCGCCAGCAGGCCGCATAGCGGTAGCACAGATACGCAGTATTTT. V and J are TRBV4-3 and TRBJ2-3; tentatively, D is TRBD2 (6 bases). The V end was cut by 6 bases, the J end by 0 bases, with 13 bases between. The CDR3 spans 15 residues. Germline CDR1 is LGHNA and CDR2 is YSLEER.

Concerning this clone itself: This sample includes further DNA sequences coding for the same CDR3. The rearrangement uses TRBV19 and TRBJ2-6, with D unresolved. The CDR3 spans 15 residues. Germline V gene sequence: CDR1 LNHDA, CDR2 SQIVND (reference sequence). The V and J ends lost 2 bases and 0 bases respectively, with 5 bases between them. CDR3 coding DNA: TGTGCCAGTAGTATATCCGGCTCTGGGGCCAACGTCCTGACTTTC. It codes for CASSISGSGANVLTF. The full variable domain, with the rest looked up from reference TRBV19 and TRBJ2-6, is DGGITQSPKYLFRKEGQNVTLSCEQNLNHDAMYWYRQDPGQGLRLIYYSQIVNDFQKGDIAEGYSVSREKKESFPLTVTSAQKNPTAFYLCASSISGSGANVLTFGAGSRLTVL.

The CDR3 nucleotides are TGTGCCAGCAGCTTAGGGGCAGGAAACGGGGAGCTGTTTTTT. Translating it yields CASSLGAGNGELFF. This chain links TRBV7-8 with TRBJ2-2; D is undetermined. This CDR3 region has 14 residues. With 1 base removed from V and 7 bases from J, the gap between germline ends came to 10 bases. The germline V gene has CDR1 SGHVS and CDR2 FQNEAQ.

This chain connects TRBV9 to TRBJ1-4; 7 bases match TRBD1. The V gene end was trimmed by 6 bases and the J gene end by 3 bases; junction bases not matched to a gene: 8. Germline assignment: CDR1 SGDLS and CDR2 YYNGEE. The CDR3 runs to 15 residues. The CDR3 here is CASNPGTAPNEKLFF. The CDR3 nucleotides read TGTGCCAGCAACCCCGGGACAGCGCCTAATGAAAAACTGTTTTTT.

On this clone: This sample also contains other DNA sequences that code for the same CDR3. This chain uses TRBV5-4 with TRBJ1-4; D unclear. Trimming removed 4 bases from V and 3 bases from J, with 7 bases in between. The CDR3 is 13 residues long. The germline V gene has CDR1 SGHNT and CDR2 YYREEE (reference sequence). The CDR3 DNA follows: TGTGCCAGCAGCCTGGACCCTAATGAAAAACTGTTTTTT. Amino acid sequence: CASSLDPNEKLFF.

V gene TRBV7-3 combines with J gene TRBJ2-1; 7 bases match TRBD2. The V segment lost 2 bases and the J segment 5 bases; nucleotides outside the gene matches: 12. The CDR3 length is 17 residues. Per the germline V gene, CDR1 is SGHTA and CDR2 is FQGTGA. The CDR3: CASSLWGGFLLNNEQFF. The CDR3 DNA reads as TGTGCCAGCAGCTTATGGGGAGGGTTCCTCCTCAACAATGAGCAGTTCTTC.

This chain joins TRBV5-4 and TRBJ2-2, with D perhaps matching TRBD2 (5 bases). V was cut by 4 bases and J by 3 bases, with 16 bases left in between. The length of the CDR3 is 16 residues. From germline, CDR1 is SGHNT and CDR2 YYREEE (reference sequence). CDR3 sequence reads: CASSPLGRLDTGELFF. In DNA form, the CDR3 reads TGTGCCAGCAGCCCCTTAGGGAGATTAGACACCGGGGAGCTGTTTTTT.